A selection of T cell receptor beta chains follows, all from one sample in a study of OX40 agonist ivuxolimab in advanced cancers. Profiled with immunoSEQ multiplex PCR; TCRdb holds only in-frame clones, not every one. This sample yields tens of thousands of clones, of which roughly 84% are seen a single time; around 4.5% belongs to the top ten. The starting material was CD4+ or CD8+ T cells sorted from blood, obtained in a trial of the OX40 agonist ivuxolimab. All receptors come from an adult with an advanced solid tumor such as melanoma, head and neck, liver or kidney cancer. The conserved cysteine and the conserved F or W are not part of the CDR3 here.

TRBJ2-1 TRBV7-3 ASSLGHNNEQF
TRBJ2-7 TRBV19 ASSTTSLTYEQY
TRBJ1-1 TRBV30 AWSSTDTTEAF
TRBJ1-2 TRBV11-2 ASSQQGYGYT
TRBJ1-5 TRBV2 ASSARWGAGQPQH
TRBJ2-7 TRBV18 ASSPGPGGAYEQY
TRBJ2-1 TRBV5-4 ASSFGPLTSGSNYEQF
TRBJ1-5 TRBV2 ASSPLNRKDQPQH
TRBJ1-6 TRBV6-5 ASSELGRNSPLH
TRBJ2-5 TRBV19 ASSSIKDRGRGETQY
TRBJ1-4 TRBV27 ASSQGTKLF
TRBJ1-1 TRBV25-1 ASSESQGRTEAF
TRBJ1-3 TRBV30 AWSTGQGDTIY
TRBJ2-1 TRBV6-5 ASSYWRPGRNEQF
TRBJ1-1 TRBV7-2 ASSHGQNTEAF
TRBJ2-2 TRBV5-8 ASSLERGHGVGELF
TRBJ2-5 TRBV28 ASKGQGGPGTQY
TRBJ1-1 TRBV15 ATSSVQGRDTEAF
TRBJ2-3 TRBV23-1 ASSGVFSGNPDTQY
TRBJ2-7 TRBV20-1 SVDWGYEQY
TRBJ2-7 TRBV28 ASSFEGGTYEQY
TRBJ2-1 TRBV5-1 ASSLPIRTGASRDEQF
TRBJ2-3 TRBV9 ASSLDSGGVDTQY
TRBJ2-1 TRBV7-7 ASSLRLSSEQF
TRBJ2-1 TRBV6-4 ASSDSGLAGPYNEQF
TRBJ2-5 TRBV18 ASSPNAPGGQETQY
TRBJ1-6 TRBV7-3 ASSLTYGNNSPLH
TRBJ1-2 TRBV19 ASSRHENYGYT